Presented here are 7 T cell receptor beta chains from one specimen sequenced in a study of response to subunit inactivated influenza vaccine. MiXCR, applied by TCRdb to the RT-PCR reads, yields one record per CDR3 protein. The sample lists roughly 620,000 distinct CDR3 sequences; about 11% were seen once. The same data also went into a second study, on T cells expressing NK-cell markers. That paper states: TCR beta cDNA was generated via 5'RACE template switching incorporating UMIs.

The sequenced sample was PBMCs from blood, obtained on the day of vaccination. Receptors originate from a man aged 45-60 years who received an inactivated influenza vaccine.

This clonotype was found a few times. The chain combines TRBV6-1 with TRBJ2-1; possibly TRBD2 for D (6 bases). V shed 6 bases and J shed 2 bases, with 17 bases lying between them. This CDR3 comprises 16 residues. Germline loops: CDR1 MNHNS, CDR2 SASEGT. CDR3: CASSTQTGGAYNEQFF. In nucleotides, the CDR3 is TGTGCCAGCAGCACCCAAACAGGAGGGGCCTACAATGAGCAGTTCTTC.

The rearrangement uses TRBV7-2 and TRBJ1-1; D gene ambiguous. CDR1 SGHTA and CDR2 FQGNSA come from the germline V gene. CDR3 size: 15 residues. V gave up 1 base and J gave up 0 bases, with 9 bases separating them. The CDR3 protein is CASSLGLGMNTEAFF. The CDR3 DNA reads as TGTGCCAGCAGCTTAGGTCTAGGGATGAACACTGAAGCTTTCTTT. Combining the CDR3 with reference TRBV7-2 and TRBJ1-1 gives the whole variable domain GAGVSQSPSNKVTEKGKDVELRCDPISGHTALYWYRQSLGQGLEFLIYFQGNSAPDKSGLPSDRFSAERTGGSVSTLTIQRTQQEDSAVYLCASSLGLGMNTEAFFGQGTRLTVV.

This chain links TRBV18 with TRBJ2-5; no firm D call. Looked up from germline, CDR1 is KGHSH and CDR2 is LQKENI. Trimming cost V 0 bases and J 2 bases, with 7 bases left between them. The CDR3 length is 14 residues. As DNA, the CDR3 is TGTGCCAGCTCACCACCTCAGCATCAAGAGACCCAGTACTTC. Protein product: CASSPPQHQETQYF.

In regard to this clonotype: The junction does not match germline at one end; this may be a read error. The CDR3, as DNA: TGCACCAGCGGACAATATGGGCGGGACCAAGAGACCCAGTACTTC. Protein: CTSGQYGRDQETQYF. The chain recombines TRBV5-1 with TRBJ2-5; D tentatively reads TRBD1 or TRBD2 (5 bases each). The CDR3 is made up of 15 amino acids. The germline V gene has CDR1 SGHRS and CDR2 YFSETQ.

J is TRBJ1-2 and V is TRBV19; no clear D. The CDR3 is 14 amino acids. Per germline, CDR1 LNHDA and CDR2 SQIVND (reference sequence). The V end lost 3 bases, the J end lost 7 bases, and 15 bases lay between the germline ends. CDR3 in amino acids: CASSIGAHRGGYTF. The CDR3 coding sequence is TGTGCCAGTAGTATTGGAGCTCACCGGGGTGGCTACACCTTC.

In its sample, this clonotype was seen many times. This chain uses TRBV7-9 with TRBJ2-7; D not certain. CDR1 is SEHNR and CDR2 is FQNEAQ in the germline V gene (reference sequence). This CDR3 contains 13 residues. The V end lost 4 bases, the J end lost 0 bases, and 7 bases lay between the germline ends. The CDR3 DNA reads TGTGCCAGCAGCTCGACGAGCTCCTACGAGCAGTACTTC. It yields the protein CASSSTSSYEQYF.

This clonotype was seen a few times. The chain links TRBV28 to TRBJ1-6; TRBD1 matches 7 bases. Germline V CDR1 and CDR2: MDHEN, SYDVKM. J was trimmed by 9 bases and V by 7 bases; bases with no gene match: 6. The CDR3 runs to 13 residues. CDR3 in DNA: TGTGCCAGCATAGGGACAGCAATTTCACCCCTCCACTTT. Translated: CASIGTAISPLHF.